The TCR beta chain described here comes from a study of blood T cells in healthy people across ages. This clonotype was picked up one time. Its matching antigen is unknown. Study-wide findings and caveats: Higher naive T cell percentage went strongly together with higher TCR beta diversity.

A second about 6 to 11 cycle PCR used barcoded and J-beta primers. TCRdb analysed the 5' RACE reads with MiXCR anew, one entry per CDR3 protein. The table lists hundreds of thousands of distinct CDR3 sequences, around 49% of them singletons. This clonotype was sampled from a woman aged 60-75 years in good health. Specimen: blood.

The CDR3: CASSPEGHTEAFF. The CDR3 bases are TGTGCCAGCAGCCCTGAGGGGCACACTGAAGCTTTCTTT. The rearrangement joins TRBV11-2 to TRBJ1-1, with D perhaps TRBD1 (5 bases). CDR1 is SGHAT, CDR2 FQNNGV, per germline. The V end was cut by 5 bases, the J end by 3 bases, with 10 bases between. The CDR3 sequence is 13 residues long.